This T cell receptor beta chain is from a study of identical twins (dated by TCRdb to about 2016). General notes on the study: To test whether fetal clonotypes persist, the study used deep sequencing on TCR alpha and beta repertoires from monozygotic twins, unrelated adults of various ages, and cord blood. To rule out contamination, replicate twin experiments were performed at different times with different library preparation protocols. Study-level results and caveats: Fewer insertions were carried by abundant cord blood beta clonotypes; a weaker similar trend was observed in young adult naive repertoires, while no such trend was observed in memory repertoires. A weaker excess of twin sharing was found in beta out-of-frame sequences because the signal-to-noise ratio was lowered by fewer shared sequences. Invariant T cells such as MAIT and iNKT could partly confound zero-insertion analyses, though diverse VJ usage argued against this for most clonotypes. Out-of-frame TCR alpha sequences shared between twins showed an excess of low generation-probability sequences compared with coincidental sharing between unrelated individuals. In monozygotic twins, recombination models systematically underestimated out-of-frame TCR alpha sharing, but the models matched the sharing seen between unrelated individuals. Conclusions relied on cross-sectional statistical analysis, since the same donors could not be followed over many years.

As regards this clonotype: Its antigen has not been determined. No qualities accompany the bases; no much larger clone lies one base away.

Receptor amplification or capture employed 5' RACE. The instrument given in TCRdb is Illumina HiSeq 2000. Template switching added a universal primer binding site, and the final cDNA carried a unique molecular identifier that allowed TCR cDNA molecules to be counted accurately. First-strand cDNA for TCR alpha and beta chains was synthesized from specific primers in the conserved constant-segment region. To control for contamination, every cDNA library carried two barcodes: a SMART-Mk sample barcode plus Illumina barcodes. Two successive PCR steps introduced TruSeq adapter sequences along with Illumina sample barcodes. The Illumina HiSeq platform was used with custom primers to sequence TCR alpha and beta cDNA libraries. The authors' pipeline ran thus. Raw reads were processed with MiGEC to extract unique molecular identifiers, and MiXCR was used to determine CDR3 positions. Recombination models were inferred per individual with the repgenHMM and IGoR tools using an EM algorithm. The analysis of shared clonotypes was done with the tcR package in R, with sharing normalized by the product of cloneset sizes. To study raw recombination free of thymic and clonal selection effects, out-of-frame nonproductive sequences were analyzed. TCRdb took the public reads, trimmed them with fastp at Q25, ran MiXCR for clone calling and kept in-frame beta chains. Identical CDR3 proteins give one entry, which carries the most common genes and DNA. Clone size and V and J calls follow TCRdb, not the original study. Recorded for this sample are about 340,000 distinct CDR3 sequences; approximately 8.7% of them occurred a single time. In total, the top ten clones hold around 8.6% of the sample.

All donors were healthy Caucasians. The study also sequenced three unrelated non-twin adults: a male aged 18 to 30, a male aged 50 to 60 and a female aged 50 to 60. Using Miltenyi CD45RO+ enrichment and human naive T-cell isolation kits, memory (CD45RO+) and naive T cells were isolated from PBMC. Trimming takes 6 bases off V and 7 bases off J; junction bases not matched to a gene: 11. The CDR3 numbers 15 residues from cysteine through phenylalanine. The kept DNA is CDR3 alone, 45 bases in frame from the first base. The chain is encoded by TRBV12-3 or TRBV12-4 joined to TRBJ2-1; 8 bases in the middle match TRBD1. The origin of this receptor is a woman aged 45-65 years in good health. The specimen sequenced was naive T cells sorted from blood. What this sample's cell subset or site label stands for: cells isolated with a human naive T-cell isolation kit. CDR3 protein: CASRYIPGQVNEQFF. DNA sequence: TGTGCCAGCAGATATATTCCGGGACAGGTAAATGAGCAGTTCTTC.